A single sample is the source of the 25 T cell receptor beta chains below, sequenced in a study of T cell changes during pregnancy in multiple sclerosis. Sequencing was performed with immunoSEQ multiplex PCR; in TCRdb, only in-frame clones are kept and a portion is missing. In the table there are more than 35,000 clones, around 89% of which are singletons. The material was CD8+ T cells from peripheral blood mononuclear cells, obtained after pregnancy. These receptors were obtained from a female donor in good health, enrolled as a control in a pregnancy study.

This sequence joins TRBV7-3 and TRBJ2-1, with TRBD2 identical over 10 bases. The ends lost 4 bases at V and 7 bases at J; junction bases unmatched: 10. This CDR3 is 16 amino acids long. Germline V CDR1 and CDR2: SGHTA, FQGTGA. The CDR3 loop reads CASSSNLSGGRNEQFF. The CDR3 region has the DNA TGTGCCAGCAGCTCAAATCTTAGCGGGGGGCGGAATGAGCAGTTCTTC. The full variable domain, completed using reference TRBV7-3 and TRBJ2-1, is GAGVSQTPSNKVTEKGKYVELRCDPISGHTALYWYRQSLGQGPEFLIYFQGTGAADDSGLPNDRFFAVRPEGSVSTLKIQRTERGDSAVYLCASSSNLSGGRNEQFFGPGTRLTVL.

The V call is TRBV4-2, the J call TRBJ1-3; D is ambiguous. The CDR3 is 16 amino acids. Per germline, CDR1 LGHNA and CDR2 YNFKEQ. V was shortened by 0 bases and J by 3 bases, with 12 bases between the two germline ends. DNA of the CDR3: TGTGCCAGCAGCCAAGACCTACCGGCGGGTGGAAACACCATATATTTT. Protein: CASSQDLPAGGNTIYF.

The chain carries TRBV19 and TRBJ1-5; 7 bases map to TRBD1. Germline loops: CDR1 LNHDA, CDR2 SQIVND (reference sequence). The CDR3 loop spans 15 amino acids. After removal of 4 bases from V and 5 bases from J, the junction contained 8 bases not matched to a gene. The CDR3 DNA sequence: TGTGCCAGTAGTACCGAGGGACAGAATTATCAGCCCCAGCATTTT. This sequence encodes CASSTEGQNYQPQHF.

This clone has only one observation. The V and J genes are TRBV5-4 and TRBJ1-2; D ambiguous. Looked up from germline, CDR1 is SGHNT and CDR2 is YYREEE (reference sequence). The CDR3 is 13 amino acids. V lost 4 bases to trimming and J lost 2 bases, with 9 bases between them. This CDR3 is CASSVTGNYGYTF. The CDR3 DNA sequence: TGTGCCAGCAGCGTAACCGGGAACTATGGCTACACCTTC.

DNA of the CDR3: TGCGCCAGCAGCCAAGGTTGGGGGCTCGAGCAGTACTTC. Its translation: CASSQGWGLEQYF. The V gene is TRBV4-3, the J gene TRBJ2-7, with D possibly TRBD1 on 6 matching bases. V lost 1 base and J lost 6, with 10 bases in between. Germline V CDR1 and CDR2: LGHNA, YSLEER. The CDR3 spans 13 residues.

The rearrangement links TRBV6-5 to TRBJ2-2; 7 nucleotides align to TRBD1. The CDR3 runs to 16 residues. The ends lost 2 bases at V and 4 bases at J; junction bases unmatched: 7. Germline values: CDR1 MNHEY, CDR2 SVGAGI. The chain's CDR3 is CASSYAPGQSTGELFF. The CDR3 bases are TGTGCCAGCAGTTACGCCCCGGGACAGAGCACCGGGGAGCTGTTTTTT.

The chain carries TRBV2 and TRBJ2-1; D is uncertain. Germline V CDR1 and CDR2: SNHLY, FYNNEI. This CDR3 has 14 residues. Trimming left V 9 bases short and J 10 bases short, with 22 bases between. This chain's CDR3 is CARLPPLFTQEQFF. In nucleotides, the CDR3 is TGTGCCAGGTTACCACCGCTCTTTACGCAGGAGCAGTTCTTC.

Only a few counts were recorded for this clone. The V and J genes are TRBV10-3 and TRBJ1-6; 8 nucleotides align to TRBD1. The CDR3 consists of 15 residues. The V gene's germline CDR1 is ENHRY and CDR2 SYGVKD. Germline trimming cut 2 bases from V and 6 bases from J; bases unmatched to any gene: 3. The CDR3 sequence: CAISEGQGLNSPLHF. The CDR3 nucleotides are TGTGCCATCAGTGAGGGACAGGGCCTTAATTCACCCCTCCACTTT.

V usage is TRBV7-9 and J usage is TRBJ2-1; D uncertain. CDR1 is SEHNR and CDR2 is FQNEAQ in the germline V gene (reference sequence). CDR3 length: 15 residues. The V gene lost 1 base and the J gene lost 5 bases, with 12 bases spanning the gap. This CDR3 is CASSLGNSGNNEQFF. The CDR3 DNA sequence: TGTGCCAGCAGCTTAGGAAACTCAGGTAACAATGAGCAGTTCTTC.

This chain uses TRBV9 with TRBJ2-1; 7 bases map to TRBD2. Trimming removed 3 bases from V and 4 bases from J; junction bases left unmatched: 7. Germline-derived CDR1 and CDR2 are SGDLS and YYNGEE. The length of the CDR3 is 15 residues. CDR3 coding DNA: TGTGCCAGCAGCGCTCCTAGCGGACCTTACAATGAGCAGTTCTTC. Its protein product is CASSAPSGPYNEQFF.

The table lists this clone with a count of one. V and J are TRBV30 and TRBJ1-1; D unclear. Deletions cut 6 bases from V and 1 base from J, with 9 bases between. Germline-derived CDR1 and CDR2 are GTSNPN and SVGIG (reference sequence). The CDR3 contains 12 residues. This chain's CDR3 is CACFPRNTEAFF. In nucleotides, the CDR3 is TGTGCCTGTTTCCCCAGGAACACTGAAGCTTTCTTT.

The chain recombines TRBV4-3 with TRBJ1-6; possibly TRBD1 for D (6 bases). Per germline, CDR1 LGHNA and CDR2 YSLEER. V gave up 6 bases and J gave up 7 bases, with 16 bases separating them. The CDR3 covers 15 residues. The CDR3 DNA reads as TGCGCCAGCAGAATTATCAGGACAGAAAATTCACCCCTCCACTTT. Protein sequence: CASRIIRTENSPLHF.

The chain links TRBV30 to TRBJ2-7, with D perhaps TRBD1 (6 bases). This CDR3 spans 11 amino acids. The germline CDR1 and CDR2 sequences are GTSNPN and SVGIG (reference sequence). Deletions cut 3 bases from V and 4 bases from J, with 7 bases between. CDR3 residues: CAWRTGYEQYF. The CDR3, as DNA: TGTGCCTGGAGGACAGGTTACGAGCAGTACTTC.

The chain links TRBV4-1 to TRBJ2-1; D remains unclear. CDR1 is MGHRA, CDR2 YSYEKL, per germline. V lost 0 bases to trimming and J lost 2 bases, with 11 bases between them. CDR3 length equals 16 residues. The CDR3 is CASSQDQLSPYNEQFF. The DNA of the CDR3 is TGCGCCAGCAGCCAAGATCAGTTATCCCCCTACAATGAGCAGTTCTTC.

CDR3 residues: CASSVEVQASNSPLHF. In DNA, the CDR3 is TGTGCCAGCAGCGTAGAAGTACAGGCGAGTAATTCACCCCTCCACTTT. The chain links TRBV9 to TRBJ1-6, with D possibly TRBD1 on 5 matching bases. Germline V gene sequence: CDR1 SGDLS, CDR2 YYNGEE. V lost 0 bases, J lost 6 bases, and 13 bases lay in between. This CDR3 has 16 amino acids.

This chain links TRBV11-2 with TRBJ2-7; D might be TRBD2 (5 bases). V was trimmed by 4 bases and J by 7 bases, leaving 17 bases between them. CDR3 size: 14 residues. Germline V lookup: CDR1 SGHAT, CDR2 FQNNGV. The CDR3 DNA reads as TGTGCCAGCAGCTCCTTATTCTCCGGGGAGGAGCAGTACTTC. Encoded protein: CASSSLFSGEEQYF.

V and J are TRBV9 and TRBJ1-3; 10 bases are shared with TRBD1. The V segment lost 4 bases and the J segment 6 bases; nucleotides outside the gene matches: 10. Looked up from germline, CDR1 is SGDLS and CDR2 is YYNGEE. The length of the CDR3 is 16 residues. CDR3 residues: CASSSDMGQGKNTIYF. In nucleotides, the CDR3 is TGTGCCAGCAGCTCGGATATGGGACAGGGGAAAAACACCATATATTTT.

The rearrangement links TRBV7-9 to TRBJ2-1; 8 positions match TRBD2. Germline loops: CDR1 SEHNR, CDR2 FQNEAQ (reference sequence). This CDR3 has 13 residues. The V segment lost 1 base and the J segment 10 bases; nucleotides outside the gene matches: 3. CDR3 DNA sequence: TGTGCCAGCAGCTTAGGGGGCGGGGGGGAGCAGTTCTTC. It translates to CASSLGGGGEQFF.

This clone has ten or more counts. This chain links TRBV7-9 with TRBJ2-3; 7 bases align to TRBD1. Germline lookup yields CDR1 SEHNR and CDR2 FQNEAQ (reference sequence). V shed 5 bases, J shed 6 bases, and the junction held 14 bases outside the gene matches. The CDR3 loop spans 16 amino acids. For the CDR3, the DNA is TGTGCCAGCAGCCCCAACAGGGACAGCCCGATTGATACGCAGTATTTT. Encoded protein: CASSPNRDSPIDTQYF. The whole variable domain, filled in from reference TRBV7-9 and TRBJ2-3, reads DTGVSQNPRHKITKRGQNVTFRCDPISEHNRLYWYRQTLGQGPEFLTYFQNEAQLEKSRLLSDRFSAERPKGSFSTLEIQRTEQGDSAMYLCASSPNRDSPIDTQYFGPGTRLTVL.

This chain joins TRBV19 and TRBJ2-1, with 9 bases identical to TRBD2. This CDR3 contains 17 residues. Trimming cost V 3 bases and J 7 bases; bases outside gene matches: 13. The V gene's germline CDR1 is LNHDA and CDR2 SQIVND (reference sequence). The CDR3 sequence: CASSMRRASGAVNEQFF. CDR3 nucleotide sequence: TGTGCCAGTAGTATGAGGAGGGCTAGCGGGGCGGTAAATGAGCAGTTCTTC.

CDR3: CASSVGQGGQPQHF. The CDR3 DNA reads TGTGCCAGCAGCGTAGGGCAGGGGGGTCAGCCCCAGCATTTT. The rearrangement uses TRBV9 and TRBJ1-5; 7 nucleotides line up with TRBD1. Germline V gene lookup returns CDR1 SGDLS and CDR2 YYNGEE. The CDR3 covers 14 residues. J gave up 6 bases and V 0 bases, and 3 bases lay outside the gene matches.

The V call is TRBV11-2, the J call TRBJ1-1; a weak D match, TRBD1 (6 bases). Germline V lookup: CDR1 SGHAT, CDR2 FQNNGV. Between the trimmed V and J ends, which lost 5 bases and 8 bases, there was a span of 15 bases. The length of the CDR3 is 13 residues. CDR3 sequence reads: CASSTWTAPEAFF. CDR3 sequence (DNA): TGTGCCAGCAGCACCTGGACAGCCCCCGAAGCTTTCTTT.

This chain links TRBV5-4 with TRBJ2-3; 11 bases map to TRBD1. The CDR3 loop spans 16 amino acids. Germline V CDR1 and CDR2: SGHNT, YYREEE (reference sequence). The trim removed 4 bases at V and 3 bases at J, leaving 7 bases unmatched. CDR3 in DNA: TGTGCCAGCAGCCCGGGGACAGGGGGAGTTACAGATACGCAGTATTTT. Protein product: CASSPGTGGVTDTQYF.

The CDR3 spells CASSLLEVSMNTEAFF. The DNA of the CDR3 is TGTGCCAGCAGCCTTTTGGAGGTCTCCATGAACACTGAAGCTTTCTTT. The gene calls are TRBV7-8 and TRBJ1-1, with D uncertain. The V and J ends lost 5 bases and 0 bases respectively, with 16 bases between them. This CDR3 region has 16 residues. The V gene's germline CDR1 is SGHVS and CDR2 FQNEAQ. The full variable domain, completed using reference TRBV7-8 and TRBJ1-1, is GAGVSQSPRYKVAKRGQDVALRCDPISGHVSLFWYQQALGQGPEFLTYFQNEAQLDKSGLPSDRFFAERPEGSVSTLKIQRTQQEDSAVYLCASSLLEVSMNTEAFFGQGTRLTVV.

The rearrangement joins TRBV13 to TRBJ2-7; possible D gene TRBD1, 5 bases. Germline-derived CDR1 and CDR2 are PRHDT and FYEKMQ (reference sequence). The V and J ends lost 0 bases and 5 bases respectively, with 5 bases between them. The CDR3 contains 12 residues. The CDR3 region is CASSLGRDEQYF. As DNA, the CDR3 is TGTGCCAGCAGCTTAGGCAGGGACGAGCAGTACTTC.